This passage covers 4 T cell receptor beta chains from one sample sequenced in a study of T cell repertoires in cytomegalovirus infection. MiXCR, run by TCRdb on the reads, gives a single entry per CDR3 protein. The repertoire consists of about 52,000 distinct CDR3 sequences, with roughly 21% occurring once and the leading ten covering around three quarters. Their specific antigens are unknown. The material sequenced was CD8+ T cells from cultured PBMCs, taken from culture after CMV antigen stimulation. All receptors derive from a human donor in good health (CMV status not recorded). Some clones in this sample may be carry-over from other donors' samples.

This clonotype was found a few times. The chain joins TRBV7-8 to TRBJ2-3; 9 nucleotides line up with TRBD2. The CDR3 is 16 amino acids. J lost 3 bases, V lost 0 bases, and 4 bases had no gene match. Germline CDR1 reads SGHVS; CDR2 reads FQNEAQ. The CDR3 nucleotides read TGTGCCAGCAGCTTAGCGTGGCGGGGGGGGACAGATACGCAGTATTTT. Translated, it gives CASSLAWRGGTDTQYF.

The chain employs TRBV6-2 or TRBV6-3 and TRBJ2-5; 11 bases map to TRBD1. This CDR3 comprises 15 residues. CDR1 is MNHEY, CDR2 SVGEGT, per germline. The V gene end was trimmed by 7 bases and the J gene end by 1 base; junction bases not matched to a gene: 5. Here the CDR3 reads CASNPGQGVQETQYF. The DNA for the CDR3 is TGTGCCAGCAACCCGGGACAGGGGGTCCAAGAGACCCAGTACTTC.

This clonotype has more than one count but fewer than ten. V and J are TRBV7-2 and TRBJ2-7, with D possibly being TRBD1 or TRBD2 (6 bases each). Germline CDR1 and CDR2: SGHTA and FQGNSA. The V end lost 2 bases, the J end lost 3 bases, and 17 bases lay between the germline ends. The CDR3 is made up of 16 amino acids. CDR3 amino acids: CASSLWGGGQRYEQYF. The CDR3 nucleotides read TGTGCCAGCAGCTTATGGGGTGGGGGGCAGCGCTACGAGCAGTACTTC.

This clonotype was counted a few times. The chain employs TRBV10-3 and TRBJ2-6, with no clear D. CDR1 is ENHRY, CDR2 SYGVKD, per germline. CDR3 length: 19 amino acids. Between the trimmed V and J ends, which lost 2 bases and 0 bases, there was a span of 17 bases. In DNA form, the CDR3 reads TGTGCCATCAGTGAGCGGATCTCAAGTTCTACCTCTGGGGCCAACGTCCTGACTTTC. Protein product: CAISERISSSTSGANVLTF.